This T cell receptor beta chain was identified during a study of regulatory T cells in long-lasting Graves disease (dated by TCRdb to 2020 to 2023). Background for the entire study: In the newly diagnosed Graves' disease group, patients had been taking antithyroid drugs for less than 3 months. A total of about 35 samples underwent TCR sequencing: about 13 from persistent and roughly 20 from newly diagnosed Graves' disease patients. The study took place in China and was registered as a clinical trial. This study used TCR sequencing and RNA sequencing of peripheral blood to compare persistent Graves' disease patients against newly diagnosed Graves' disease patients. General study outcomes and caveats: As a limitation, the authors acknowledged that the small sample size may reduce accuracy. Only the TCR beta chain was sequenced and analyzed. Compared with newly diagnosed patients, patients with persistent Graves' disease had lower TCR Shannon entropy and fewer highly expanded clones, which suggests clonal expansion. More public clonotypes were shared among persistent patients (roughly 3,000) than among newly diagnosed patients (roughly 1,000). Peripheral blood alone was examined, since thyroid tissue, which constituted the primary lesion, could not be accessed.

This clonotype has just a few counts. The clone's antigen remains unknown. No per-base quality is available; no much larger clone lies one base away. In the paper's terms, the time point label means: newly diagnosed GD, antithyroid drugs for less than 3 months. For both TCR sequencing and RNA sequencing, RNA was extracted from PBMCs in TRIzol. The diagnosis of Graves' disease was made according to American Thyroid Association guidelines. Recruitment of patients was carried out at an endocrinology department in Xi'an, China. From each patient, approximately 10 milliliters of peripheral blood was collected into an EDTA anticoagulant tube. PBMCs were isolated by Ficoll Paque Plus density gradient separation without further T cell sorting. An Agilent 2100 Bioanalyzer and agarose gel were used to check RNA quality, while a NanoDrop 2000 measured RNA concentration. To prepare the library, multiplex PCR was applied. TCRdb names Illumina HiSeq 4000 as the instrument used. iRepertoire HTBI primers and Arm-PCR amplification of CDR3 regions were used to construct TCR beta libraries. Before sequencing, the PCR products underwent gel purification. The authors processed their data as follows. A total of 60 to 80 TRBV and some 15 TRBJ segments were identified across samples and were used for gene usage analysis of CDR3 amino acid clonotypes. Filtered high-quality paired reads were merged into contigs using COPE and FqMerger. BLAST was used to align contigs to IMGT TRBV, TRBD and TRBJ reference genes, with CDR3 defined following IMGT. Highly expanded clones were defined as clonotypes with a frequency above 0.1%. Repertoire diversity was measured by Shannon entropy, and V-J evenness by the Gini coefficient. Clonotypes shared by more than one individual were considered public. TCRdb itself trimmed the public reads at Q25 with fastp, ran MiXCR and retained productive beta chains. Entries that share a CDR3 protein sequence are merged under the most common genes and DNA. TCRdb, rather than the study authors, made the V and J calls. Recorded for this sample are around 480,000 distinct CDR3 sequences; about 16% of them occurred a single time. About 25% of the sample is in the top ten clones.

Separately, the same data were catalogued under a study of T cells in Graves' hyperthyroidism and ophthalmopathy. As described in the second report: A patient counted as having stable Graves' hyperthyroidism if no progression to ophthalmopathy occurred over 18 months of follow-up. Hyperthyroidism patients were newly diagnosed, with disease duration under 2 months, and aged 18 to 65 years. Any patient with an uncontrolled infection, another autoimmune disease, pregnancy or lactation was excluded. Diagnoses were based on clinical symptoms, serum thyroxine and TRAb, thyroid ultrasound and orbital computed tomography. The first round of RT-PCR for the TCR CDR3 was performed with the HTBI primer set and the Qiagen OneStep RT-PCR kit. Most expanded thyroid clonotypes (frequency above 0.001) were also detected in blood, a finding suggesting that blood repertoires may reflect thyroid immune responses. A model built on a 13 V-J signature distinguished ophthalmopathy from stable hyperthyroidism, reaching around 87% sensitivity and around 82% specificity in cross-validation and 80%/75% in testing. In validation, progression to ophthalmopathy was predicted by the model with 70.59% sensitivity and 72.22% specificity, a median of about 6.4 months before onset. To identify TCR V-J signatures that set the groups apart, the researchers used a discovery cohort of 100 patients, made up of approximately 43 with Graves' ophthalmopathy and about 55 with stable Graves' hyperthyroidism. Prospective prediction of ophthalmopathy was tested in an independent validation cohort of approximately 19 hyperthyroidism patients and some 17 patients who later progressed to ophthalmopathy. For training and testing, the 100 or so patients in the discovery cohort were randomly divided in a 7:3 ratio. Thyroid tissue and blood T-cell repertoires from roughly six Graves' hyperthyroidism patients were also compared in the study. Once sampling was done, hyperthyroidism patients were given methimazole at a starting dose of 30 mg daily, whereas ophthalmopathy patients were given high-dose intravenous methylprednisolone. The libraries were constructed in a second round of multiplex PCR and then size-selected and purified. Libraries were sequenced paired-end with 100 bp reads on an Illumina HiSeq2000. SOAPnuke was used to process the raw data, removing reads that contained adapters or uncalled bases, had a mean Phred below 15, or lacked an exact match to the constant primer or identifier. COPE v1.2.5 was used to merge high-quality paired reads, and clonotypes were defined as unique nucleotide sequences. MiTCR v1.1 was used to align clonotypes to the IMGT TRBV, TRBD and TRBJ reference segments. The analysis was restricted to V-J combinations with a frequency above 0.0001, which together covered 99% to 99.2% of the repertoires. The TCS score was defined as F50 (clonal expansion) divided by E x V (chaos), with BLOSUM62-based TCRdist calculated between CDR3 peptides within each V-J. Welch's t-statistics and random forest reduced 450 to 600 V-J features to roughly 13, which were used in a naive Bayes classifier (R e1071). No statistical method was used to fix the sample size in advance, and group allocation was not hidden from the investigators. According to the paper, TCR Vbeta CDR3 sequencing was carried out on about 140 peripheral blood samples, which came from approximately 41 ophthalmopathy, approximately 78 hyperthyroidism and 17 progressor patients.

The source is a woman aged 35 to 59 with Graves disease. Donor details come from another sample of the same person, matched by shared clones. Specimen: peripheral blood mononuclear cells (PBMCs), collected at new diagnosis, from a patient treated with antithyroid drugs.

The DNA sequence is TGTGCCATCAGTGAGTCGTGGGACCGCGGTATTAGAGAGCAGTACTTC. It encodes CAISESWDRGIREQYF. The chain links TRBV10-3 with TRBJ2-5, with the D call perhaps TRBD1 or TRBD2, as 5 bases match in each case. The germline V gene supplies CDR1 ENHRY and CDR2 SYGVKD. Counted from cysteine to phenylalanine, this CDR3 has 16 amino acids. Only CDR3 DNA remains: 48 bases, in frame from the first base. Cut back by 0 bases and 11 bases, the V and J ends lie 22 bases apart.